These 8 T cell receptor beta chains were sequenced from one sample in a study of blood T cell repertoires in COVID-19. The assay was immunoSEQ multiplex PCR, and TCRdb's table has in-frame clones only and misses some. Of hundreds of thousands of clones listed, 85% are singletons. Material for sequencing was PBMCs or T cells enriched from blood (not recorded which). These receptors were taken from a woman aged 25 to 39 who had been exposed to COVID-19.

This chain uses TRBV19 with TRBJ1-3, with D hard to call. The germline gives CDR1 LNHDA, CDR2 SQIVND (reference sequence). The CDR3 spans 16 residues. V was cut by 3 bases and J by 4 bases, with 16 bases left in between. CDR3 DNA: TGTGCCAGTAGTATGAGAAGAACCGAAGCCGGAAACACCATATATTTT. It translates to CASSMRRTEAGNTIYF.

This CDR3 is CASSLGPREDSPLHF. The CDR3 bases are TGTGCCAGCAGCTTGGGTCCCAGGGAAGATTCACCCCTCCACTTT. The chain combines TRBV5-6 with TRBJ1-6, with D perhaps matching TRBD1 (5 bases). Trimming took 0 bases from V and 8 from J, leaving 12 bases between them. Germline CDR1 and CDR2: SGHDT and YYEEEE. CDR3 size: 15 residues.

This sequence joins TRBV5-4 and TRBJ2-3; TRBD2 matches 11 bases. The ends lost 3 bases at V and 3 bases at J; junction bases unmatched: 6. The germline gives CDR1 SGHNT, CDR2 YYREEE (reference sequence). CDR3 length equals 16 residues. The CDR3 DNA sequence: TGTGCCAGCAGCTCCGTAGCGGGGGGGGTGACAGATACGCAGTATTTT. It yields the protein CASSSVAGGVTDTQYF.

The rearrangement uses TRBV5-4 and TRBJ1-2; tentatively, D is TRBD1 (6 bases). In germline, CDR1 is SGHNT, CDR2 YYREEE (reference sequence). This CDR3 spans 15 amino acids. Deletions cut 3 bases from V and 0 bases from J, with 12 bases between. The DNA of the CDR3 is TGTGCCAGCAGCTCAGGACAGAGAACTAACTATGGCTACACCTTC. Translated: CASSSGQRTNYGYTF.

The V and J genes are TRBV2 and TRBJ2-1; 12 nucleotides match TRBD2. After removal of 6 bases from V and 9 bases from J, the junction contained 12 bases not matched to a gene. CDR1 SNHLY and CDR2 FYNNEI come from the germline V gene. The CDR3 length is 16 residues. This chain's CDR3 is CASREKTSGSSGEQFF. The CDR3 coding sequence is TGTGCCAGCAGGGAAAAGACTAGCGGGAGCTCTGGTGAGCAGTTCTTC.

With regard to this clone: One end of the junction fails to match germline, which may point to a read error. V usage is TRBV7-7 and J usage is TRBJ2-5, with D perhaps TRBD2 (6 bases). The CDR3 has 13 amino acids. Looked up from germline, CDR1 is SSHAT and CDR2 is FNYEAQ (reference sequence). The CDR3 region is CASSLGRGGTQYF. The CDR3 coding sequence is TGTGCTAGCAGCTTAGGGCGGGGTGGGACCCAGTACTTC.

The V call is TRBV6-5, the J call TRBJ1-1; 9 nucleotides agree with TRBD1. This CDR3 has 12 amino acids. V shed 7 bases and J 6 bases; nucleotides not matched to a gene: 3. In germline, CDR1 is MNHEY, CDR2 SVGAGI. Here the CDR3 reads CASTRTGAEAFF. CDR3 DNA: TGTGCCAGCACCCGGACAGGGGCTGAAGCTTTCTTT.

This sequence joins TRBV2 and TRBJ1-3, with 8 bases matching TRBD1. V dropped 5 bases and J dropped 4; count of bases not matched to a gene: 7. The germline gives CDR1 SNHLY, CDR2 FYNNEI. The CDR3 has 15 residues. DNA of the CDR3: TGTGCCAGCAGTTACAGACAGGGGCTCGGAAACACCATATATTTT. Its protein is CASSYRQGLGNTIYF. Full variable domain (rest looked up from reference TRBV2 and TRBJ1-3): EPEVTQTPSHQVTQMGQEVILRCVPISNHLYFYWYRQILGQKVEFLVSFYNNEISEKSEIFDDQFSVERPDGSNFTLKIRSTKLEDSAMYFCASSYRQGLGNTIYFGEGSWLTVV.